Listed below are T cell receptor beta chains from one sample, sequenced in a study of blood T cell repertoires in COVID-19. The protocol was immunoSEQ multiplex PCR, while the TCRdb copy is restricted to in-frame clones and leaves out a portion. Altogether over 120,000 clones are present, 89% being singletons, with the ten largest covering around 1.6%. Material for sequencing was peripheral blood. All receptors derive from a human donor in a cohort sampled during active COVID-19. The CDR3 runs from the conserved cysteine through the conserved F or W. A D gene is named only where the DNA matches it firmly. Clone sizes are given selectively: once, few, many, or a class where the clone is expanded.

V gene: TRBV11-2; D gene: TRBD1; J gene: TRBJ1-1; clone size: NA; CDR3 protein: CASSHKRSGTGDDTEAFF; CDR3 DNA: TGTGCCAGCAGCCACAAACGATCCGGGACAGGGGATGACACTGAAGCTTTCTTT
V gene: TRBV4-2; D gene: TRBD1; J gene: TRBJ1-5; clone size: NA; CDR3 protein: CASSQDHGTGDQPQHF; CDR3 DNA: TGTGCCAGCAGCCAAGATCACGGGACAGGGGACCAGCCCCAGCATTTT
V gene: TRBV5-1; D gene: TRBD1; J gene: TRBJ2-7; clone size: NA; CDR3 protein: CASSARDRTYEQYF; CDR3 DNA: TGCGCCAGCAGCGCCCGGGACAGAACCTACGAGCAGTACTTC
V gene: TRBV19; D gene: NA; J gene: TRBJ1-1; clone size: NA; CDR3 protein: CASSIDVAENTEAFF; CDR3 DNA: TGTGCCAGTAGTATAGATGTGGCGGAGAACACTGAAGCTTTCTTT
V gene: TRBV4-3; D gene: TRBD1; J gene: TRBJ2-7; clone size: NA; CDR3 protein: CASSPATLGQGIYEQYF; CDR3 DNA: TGCGCCAGCAGCCCAGCCACTCTTGGACAGGGAATATACGAGCAGTACTTC
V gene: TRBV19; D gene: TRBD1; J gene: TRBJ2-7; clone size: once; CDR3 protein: CASSTQTGAEYEQYF; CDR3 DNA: TGTGCCAGTAGTACACAAACAGGGGCGGAGTACGAGCAGTACTTC
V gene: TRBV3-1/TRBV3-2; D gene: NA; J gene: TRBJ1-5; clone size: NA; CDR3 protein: CASSQDYRGPQHF; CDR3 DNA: TGTGCCAGCAGCCAAGATTATAGGGGGCCCCAGCATTTT
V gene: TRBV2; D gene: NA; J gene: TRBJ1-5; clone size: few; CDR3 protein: CASGEEGGQPQHF; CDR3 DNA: TGTGCCAGCGGAGAAGAAGGGGGTCAGCCCCAGCATTTT
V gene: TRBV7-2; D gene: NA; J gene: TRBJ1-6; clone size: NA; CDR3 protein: CASSFPGQSPLHF; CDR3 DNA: TGTGCCAGCAGCTTCCCAGGGCAATCACCCCTCCACTTT
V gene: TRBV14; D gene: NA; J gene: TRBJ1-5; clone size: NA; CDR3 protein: CASSQGANQPQHF; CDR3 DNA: TGTGCCAGCAGCCAAGGGGCAAATCAGCCCCAGCATTTT